These 25 T cell receptor beta chains were sequenced from one sample in a study of CXCR3-negative and CXCR3-positive naive CD8 T cells. Regarding the study as a whole: CXCR3-negative naive cells had less hydrophobic TRB CDR3s than did CXCR3-positive naive cells.

Their antigen targets remain unknown. The study made its TRB cDNA libraries by 5' RACE, adding UMI labels. TCRdb re-called the 5' RACE reads and catalogs CDR3 proteins one per entry, DNA excluded. The sample totals some 54,000 distinct CDR3 sequences. Sample: naive CXCR3+ CD8+ T cells from blood. Subset indicated: CD45RO-CCR7+CD27+CD95- naive CD8+ T cells expressing CXCR3 (TNR3+). The receptor source for this set is a human donor in good health. Some clones in this sample may be carry-over from other donors' samples.

The rearrangement uses TRBV6-2 or TRBV6-3 and TRBJ2-2; the D gene TCRdb calls, TRBD1, cannot be checked with no DNA. The germline V gene encodes CDR1 MNHEY and CDR2 SVGEGT. The CDR3 has 15 residues. The CDR3 loop is CASTRQGSNTGELFF.

The chain links TRBV27 to TRBJ2-1; without DNA, the TCRdb call of TRBD2 cannot be checked. This CDR3 region has 12 residues. Germline V gene sequence: CDR1 MNHEY, CDR2 SMNVEV (reference sequence). The CDR3 spells CASSIQGGEQFF.

V gene TRBV5-1 combines with J gene TRBJ2-5. The CDR3 is 13 residues long. The germline V gene encodes CDR1 SGHRS and CDR2 YFSETQ. CDR3 amino acids: CASSSWISETQYF. Using reference TRBV5-1 and TRBJ2-5 for the parts outside the CDR3, the full variable domain is KAGVTQTPRYLIKTRGQQVTLSCSPISGHRSVSWYQQTPGQGLQFLFEYFSETQRNKGNFPGRFSGRQFSNSRSEMNVSTLELGDSALYLCASSSWISETQYFGPGTRLLVL.

The chain combines TRBV7-6 with TRBJ1-1. The CDR3 runs 12 residues. Germline CDR1 SGHVS, CDR2 FNYEAQ. The CDR3 loop is CASSPAGSEAFF.

This sequence joins TRBV4-2 and TRBJ2-7. The germline CDR1 and CDR2 sequences are LGHNA and YNFKEQ. There are 14 residues in the CDR3. Here the CDR3 reads CASSQETVGYEQYF.

This chain links TRBV6-2 or TRBV6-3 with TRBJ2-1; TCRdb indicates TRBD1, and absent DNA this call remains unverified. Germline V lookup: CDR1 MNHEY, CDR2 SVGEGT. This CDR3 has 15 residues. CDR3 amino acids: CASRPLTSSTNEQFF.

V gene TRBV7-6 combines with J gene TRBJ2-1; the D call from TCRdb, TRBD1, cannot be confirmed without DNA. The CDR3 has 15 amino acids. The germline V gene has CDR1 SGHVS and CDR2 FNYEAQ. CDR3 loop: CASSFSGVAYNEQFF.

V and J are TRBV29-1 and TRBJ2-2; TCRdb selects TRBD1, and the lack of DNA leaves this call unchecked. CDR3 length equals 12 residues. Germline values: CDR1 SQVTM, CDR2 ANQGSEA. The CDR3 loop is CSFPGIAGELFF.

The genes are TRBV12-3 or TRBV12-4 and TRBJ2-2. This CDR3 region has 11 residues. This chain's CDR3 is CASSLPGELFF.

The chain is built from TRBV12-3 or TRBV12-4 and TRBJ2-7; TCRdb reports TRBD1, a call that lacks DNA to check it against. This CDR3 spans 15 amino acids. The CDR3 here is CASSPEVKEIYEQYF.

This sequence joins TRBV2 and TRBJ2-1; TCRdb returns TRBD1, unconfirmable since there is no DNA. The CDR3 sequence is 16 residues long. From germline, CDR1 is SNHLY and CDR2 FYNNEI. The CDR3: CASSDYLGTGAYEQFF.

The chain carries TRBV5-1 and TRBJ1-1. This CDR3 has 13 residues. Germline lookup yields CDR1 SGHRS and CDR2 YFSETQ. CDR3 sequence reads: CASSFDPKGEAFF. Full variable domain (outside the CDR3, taken from reference TRBV5-1 and TRBJ1-1): KAGVTQTPRYLIKTRGQQVTLSCSPISGHRSVSWYQQTPGQGLQFLFEYFSETQRNKGNFPGRFSGRQFSNSRSEMNVSTLELGDSALYLCASSFDPKGEAFFGQGTRLTVV.

The V gene is TRBV20-1, the J gene TRBJ1-2; lacking DNA, the TRBD1 call made by TCRdb goes unchecked. Per the germline V gene, CDR1 is DFQATT and CDR2 is SNEGSKA (reference sequence). The CDR3 runs 14 residues. The CDR3 sequence: CSALEDSLNYGYTF.

The chain combines TRBV28 with TRBJ2-7. Germline V gene data show CDR1 as MDHEN and CDR2 as SYDVKM. This CDR3 has 15 amino acids. Here the CDR3 reads CASRFGLAGPYEQYF.

This chain connects TRBV7-6 to TRBJ2-1; TCRdb designates TRBD2, a call that cannot be tested without DNA. This CDR3 has 12 residues. Looked up from germline, CDR1 is SGHVS and CDR2 is FNYEAQ. CDR3 region: CASSLAGGFVFF.

V and J are TRBV6-6 and TRBJ2-1; the TCRdb D gene call, TRBD1, has no DNA to confirm it. Germline loops: CDR1 MNHNY, CDR2 SVGAGI (reference sequence). The CDR3 runs 16 residues. Here the CDR3 reads CATRGERELENNEQFF.

This chain links TRBV5-5 with TRBJ2-7; TCRdb designates TRBD1, a call that cannot be tested without DNA. The CDR3 spans 16 residues. In germline, CDR1 is SGHKS, CDR2 YYEKEE (reference sequence). The CDR3 spells CASSTAGTGSTYELYF.

The chain couples TRBV20-1 to TRBJ1-1; TCRdb selects TRBD1, and the lack of DNA leaves this call unchecked. Germline lookup yields CDR1 DFQATT and CDR2 SNEGSKA (reference sequence). CDR3 length: 15 amino acids. CDR3 loop: CSASSTGGGNTEAFF.

The V and J genes are TRBV15 and TRBJ1-5; as DNA is missing, the TRBD1 call by TCRdb cannot be tested. The CDR3 length is 18 residues. The germline V gene encodes CDR1 LNHNV and CDR2 YYDKDF (reference sequence). The CDR3 loop is CATSRDGTGVGRNQPQHF.

The chain is built from TRBV11-2 and TRBJ1-2; the D call from TCRdb, TRBD1, cannot be confirmed without DNA. From germline, CDR1 is SGHAT and CDR2 FQNNGV. The length of the CDR3 is 15 residues. CDR3 sequence: CASSLVRGPNYGYTF.

V and J are TRBV6-5 and TRBJ1-4; absent DNA, TCRdb's TRBD1 call cannot be checked. Looked up from germline, CDR1 is MNHEY and CDR2 is SVGAGI. This CDR3 has 15 residues. The CDR3 is CASSYYPGQNEKLFF.

CDR3 loop: CAISDPQQKRSPYEQYF. The genes are TRBV10-3 and TRBJ2-7; TCRdb picks TRBD2, but there is no DNA to check that call. From germline, CDR1 is ENHRY and CDR2 SYGVKD. CDR3 length: 17 amino acids.

J is TRBJ2-2 and V is TRBV7-8. This CDR3 spans 15 amino acids. Germline CDR1 reads SGHVS; CDR2 reads FQNEAQ. The CDR3 sequence: CASSLAGVPTGELFF.

V and J are TRBV5-1 and TRBJ2-7. In germline, CDR1 is SGHRS, CDR2 YFSETQ. This CDR3 is 13 amino acids long. The CDR3 loop reads CASSLEQSYEQYF.

CDR3: CSRWGVNTEAFF. The chain joins TRBV20-1 to TRBJ1-1. The germline CDR1 and CDR2 sequences are DFQATT and SNEGSKA (reference sequence). The CDR3 extends over 12 amino acids.